The source of this TCR beta chain is a study of the immune and genomic landscape of osteosarcoma. Findings and caveats of the study: Five cases had one hyperexpanded dominant clone and under 100 clonotypes. Compared with cold C1, the hot C3 cluster had higher, still-low clonality.

Concerning this clone: Its antigen is currently unknown.

The CDR3 loop spans 15 amino acids. Germline CDR1 reads SGHDN; CDR2 reads FVKESK. V was cut by 0 bases and J by 4 bases, with 12 bases left in between. Using immunoSEQ multiplex PCR, the repertoire was profiled, and TCRdb retains in-frame clones only, with some absent. The top ten clones hold approximately 15% of a sample with 700 to 850 clones, approximately 80% of them seen once. The chain carries TRBV14 and TRBJ2-5; weak D call: TRBD1 (5 bases). The receptor was isolated from an older woman with osteosarcoma. The sample taken for sequencing was tumor tissue from a local recurrence in the calf muscle. CDR3 protein: CASSQDRVAGETQYF. The CDR3 nucleotides read TGTGCCAGCAGCCAAGACAGGGTAGCCGGAGAGACCCAGTACTTC.